Below, one T cell receptor (beta chain) is given with its context. The source of the sample is a study of T cell changes during pregnancy in multiple sclerosis. TCRdb keeps only in-frame clones here, not all; method: immunoSEQ multiplex PCR. The profile shows about 59,000 clones, about 94% of them singletons. The V gene's germline CDR1 is SGDLS and CDR2 YYNGEE. The CDR3 contains 17 residues. The junction had 12 bases not matched to a gene; V was cut back by 0 bases and J by 4 bases. The receptor was derived from a female donor with multiple sclerosis, enrolled in a pregnancy study. The rearrangement joins TRBV9 to TRBJ2-7; 8 bases fit TRBD2. The specimen comprised CD8+ T cells from peripheral blood mononuclear cells, sampled after pregnancy. The CDR3 bases are TGTGCCAGCAGCGTAGAGCCTAGCGGGCAACCTAATTACGAGCAGTACTTC. It is translated as CASSVEPSGQPNYEQYF.